This TCR beta chain was found in a study of cytomegalovirus exposure and HLA in healthy donors. Germline CDR1 is SGHRS and CDR2 is YFSETQ. Trimming took off 1 base at V and 3 bases at J, with 7 bases between the two ends. This CDR3 has 13 residues. Primers: 60 Vbeta forward and 13 Jbeta reverse. Sequenced by immunoSEQ multiplex PCR; TCRdb stores in-frame clones only, minus some. This sample's table reports about 52,000 clones. The chain uses TRBV5-1 and TRBJ1-1, with unresolved D. The clonotype comes from a woman aged 60 to 75 in good health and CMV-seropositive. Sample: PBMCs. This CDR3 is CASSLQDYTEAFF. The CDR3 nucleotides read TGCGCCAGCAGCTTGCAGGATTACACTGAAGCTTTCTTT.